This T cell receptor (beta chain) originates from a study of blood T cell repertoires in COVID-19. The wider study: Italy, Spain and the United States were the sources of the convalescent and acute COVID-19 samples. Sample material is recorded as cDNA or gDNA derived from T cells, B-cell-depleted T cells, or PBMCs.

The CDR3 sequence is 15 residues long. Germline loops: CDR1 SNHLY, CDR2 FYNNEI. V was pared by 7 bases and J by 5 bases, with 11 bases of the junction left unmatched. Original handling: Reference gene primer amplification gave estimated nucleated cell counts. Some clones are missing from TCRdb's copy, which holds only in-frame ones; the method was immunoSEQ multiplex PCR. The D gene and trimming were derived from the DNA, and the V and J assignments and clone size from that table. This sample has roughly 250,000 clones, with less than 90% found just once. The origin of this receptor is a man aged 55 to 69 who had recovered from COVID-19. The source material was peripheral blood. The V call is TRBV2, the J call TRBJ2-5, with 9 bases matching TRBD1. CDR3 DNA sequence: TGTGCCAGCACCATGGACAGGGGCGGACTCGAGACCCAGTACTTC. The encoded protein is CASTMDRGGLETQYF.